Listed below are T cell receptor beta chains from one sample, sequenced in a study of blood T cell repertoires in COVID-19. The method was immunoSEQ multiplex PCR; TCRdb's version includes in-frame clones alone and lacks a portion of them. In the table there are more than 45,000 clones, approximately 85% of which are singletons. The sequencing input was peripheral blood. The receptors shown here come from a human donor in a cohort sampled during active COVID-19. Each CDR3 is given with its conserved first and last residue. A D gene is named only where the DNA matches it firmly. Size values are once, few and many counts, or a class for expanded clones, and some rows have none.

V: TRBV6-1
size: -
J: TRBJ2-7
D: TRBD1
DNA: TGTGCCAGCAGTGAAGCGGGGACAGTCCTCAACGAGCAGTACTTC
CDR3: CASSEAGTVLNEQYF

V: TRBV11-2
size: once
J: TRBJ1-1
D: -
DNA: TGTGCCAGCACCCTCGGGGGGGGTATCTACACTGAAGCTTTCTTT
CDR3: CASTLGGGIYTEAFF

V: TRBV9
size: -
J: TRBJ1-2
D: -
DNA: TGTGCCAGCAGCGAACAGGGAGGGCCCTATGGCTACACCTTC
CDR3: CASSEQGGPYGYTF

V: TRBV11-1
size: -
J: TRBJ2-1
D: -
DNA: TGTGCCAGCAGCCCAGGGGCCTACAATGAGCAGTTCTTC
CDR3: CASSPGAYNEQFF

V: TRBV27
size: -
J: TRBJ2-7
D: TRBD2
DNA: TGTGCCAGCAGTCAGGGACTACTAATCTACGAGCAGTACTTC
CDR3: CASSQGLLIYEQYF

V: TRBV28
size: -
J: TRBJ1-2
D: TRBD1
DNA: TGTGCCAGCAGTGCAGACAGGGGGCTTGGCTACACCTTC
CDR3: CASSADRGLGYTF

V: TRBV6-5
size: -
J: TRBJ1-5
D: TRBD1
DNA: TGTGCCAGCAGGCTGGGACAGGGTTGGGATCAGCCCCAGCATTTT
CDR3: CASRLGQGWDQPQHF

V: TRBV19
size: few
J: TRBJ2-5
D: -
DNA: TGTGCCAGTAGTAAACAAAGTCGAGAGACCCAGTACTTC
CDR3: CASSKQSRETQYF

V: TRBV12-3/TRBV12-4
size: -
J: TRBJ1-4
D: -
DNA: TGTGCCAGCAGCCCTAGTTGGAAACTGTTTTTT
CDR3: CASSPSWKLFF

V: TRBV19
size: -
J: TRBJ1-1
D: -
DNA: TGTGCCAGTATGAACTTCTCGGGGGGGGAAGCTTTCTTT
CDR3: CASMNFSGGEAFF

V: TRBV2
size: -
J: TRBJ2-7
D: TRBD2
DNA: TGTGCCAGCAGTGAAATCCTAGCGGGAGCCGAGCAGTACTTC
CDR3: CASSEILAGAEQYF

V: TRBV5-6
size: -
J: TRBJ2-7
D: TRBD1
DNA: TGTGCCAGCAGGGACAGGGGCGAGCAGTACTTC
CDR3: CASRDRGEQYF

V: TRBV6-5
size: -
J: TRBJ2-5
D: TRBD1
DNA: TGTGCCAGCAGTACTGGACAGGGGGGCGAGACCCAGTACTTC
CDR3: CASSTGQGGETQYF

V: TRBV11-2
size: -
J: TRBJ1-6
D: TRBD1
DNA: TGTGCCAGCAGCTTAGGATTGTCAGGGGGCAACCTTAATTCACCCCTCCACTTT
CDR3: CASSLGLSGGNLNSPLHF

V: TRBV28
size: -
J: TRBJ2-5
D: -
DNA: TGTGCCAGCAGTTTCGGTGACACCTTCCAAGAGACCCAGTACTTC
CDR3: CASSFGDTFQETQYF

V: TRBV24-1
size: few
J: TRBJ1-2
D: -
DNA: TGTGCCACCCAACGGACGGGAAATGACTATGGCTACACCTTC
CDR3: CATQRTGNDYGYTF

V: TRBV12-3/TRBV12-4
size: -
J: TRBJ1-5
D: -
DNA: TGTGCCAGCACCCAGGGAGGGGATCAGCCCCAGCATTTT
CDR3: CASTQGGDQPQHF

V: TRBV28
size: -
J: TRBJ2-3
D: TRBD2
DNA: TGTGCCAGCAGTTTTCCCTCTAGCGGGAAGAGCACAGATACGCAGTATTTT
CDR3: CASSFPSSGKSTDTQYF

V: TRBV18
size: -
J: TRBJ2-5
D: TRBD1
DNA: TGTGCCAGCTCATCAACGAAGGACAGGGGGCAAGAGACCCAGTACTTC
CDR3: CASSSTKDRGQETQYF